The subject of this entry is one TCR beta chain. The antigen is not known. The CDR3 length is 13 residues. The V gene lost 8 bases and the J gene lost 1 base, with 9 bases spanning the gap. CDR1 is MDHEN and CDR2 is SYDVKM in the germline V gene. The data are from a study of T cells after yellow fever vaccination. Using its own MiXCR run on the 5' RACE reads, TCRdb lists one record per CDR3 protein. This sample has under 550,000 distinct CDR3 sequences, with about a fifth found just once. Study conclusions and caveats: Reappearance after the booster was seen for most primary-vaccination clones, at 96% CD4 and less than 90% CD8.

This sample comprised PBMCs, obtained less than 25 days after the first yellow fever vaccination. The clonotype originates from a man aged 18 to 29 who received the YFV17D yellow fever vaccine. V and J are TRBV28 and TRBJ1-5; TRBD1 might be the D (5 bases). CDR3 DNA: TGTGCCAGCCAAGACAGCAGCAATCAGCCCCAGCATTTT. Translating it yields CASQDSSNQPQHF.